The rows below give T cell receptor beta chains drawn from one sample of a study of shared clonotypes between healthy human individuals. Sequenced by immunoSEQ multiplex PCR; TCRdb stores in-frame clones only, minus some. The data hold millions of clones, with 85% to 95% observed a single time. What was sequenced was naive CD8+ T cells sorted from blood. The receptor source for this set is a man aged 18 to 29 in good health. Both conserved end residues are part of each CDR3. A D gene is named only where the DNA matches it firmly. Only part of the rows carry a size: once, few, many, or a class if the clone is expanded.

cdr3_length j_call clone_size d_call v_call cdr3_nt cdr3_aa
14 TRBJ2-7 . . TRBV9 TGTGCCAGCAGCGCGGGGGATACCTCCTACGAGCAGTACTTC CASSAGDTSYEQYF
15 TRBJ2-7 . TRBD1 TRBV28 TGTGCCAGCAGTTTGAGGGGGCGCGTAGCCTACGAGCAGTACTTC CASSLRGRVAYEQYF
15 TRBJ2-4 . TRBD1 TRBV7-9 TGTGCCAGCAGCCCAGGCCCGACAGGGTGGGACATTCAGTACTTC CASSPGPTGWDIQYF
15 TRBJ2-7 . . TRBV7-2 TGTGCCAGCAGTCTAGAGTCCCAGGTGGTATTCGAGCAGTACTTC CASSLESQVVFEQYF
11 TRBJ2-2 once . TRBV28 TGTGCCAGCAGTTTGGACGGGGAGCTGTTTTTT CASSLDGELFF
13 TRBJ2-7 once . TRBV28 TGTGCCAGCAGTCCCGGGTTTTCCTACGAGCAGTACTTC CASSPGFSYEQYF
17 TRBJ2-1 . TRBD2 TRBV5-6 TGTGCCAGCAGCTTGGCGACTAGCGTTGGCTCCTACAATGAGCAGTTCTTC CASSLATSVGSYNEQFF
16 TRBJ2-7 . . TRBV13 TGTGCCAGCAGCCCCCGGCCCCGGGCTACCATGCGCGAGCAGTACTTC CASSPRPRATMREQYF
15 TRBJ1-1 . . TRBV27 TGTGCCAGCAGTTTAATCGGACCGGGGAACACTGAAGCTTTCTTT CASSLIGPGNTEAFF
11 TRBJ2-7 few . TRBV7-9 TGTGCCAGCAGCGGTTCCTACGAGCAGTACTTC CASSGSYEQYF
18 TRBJ2-3 . TRBD2 TRBV2 TGTGCCAGCAGAACAACGTCCTCCGGGACTATGAGCACAGATACGCAGTATTTT CASRTTSSGTMSTDTQYF
15 TRBJ2-7 . TRBD1 TRBV7-9 TGTGCCAGCAGCCGACCAGGACAGGGTACCTACGAGCAGTACTTC CASSRPGQGTYEQYF
14 TRBJ2-5 . TRBD1 TRBV28 TGTGCCAGCAGCATGAGACAGGGCGATGAGACCCAGTACTTC CASSMRQGDETQYF
15 TRBJ1-1 . . TRBV5-1 TGCGCCAGCAGCTCTGATCCAGGGAGGAGCACTGAAGCTTTCTTT CASSSDPGRSTEAFF
13 TRBJ2-1 . . TRBV6-6 TGTGCCAGCAGTTACCCAGGGAACTGGGAGCAGTTCTTC CASSYPGNWEQFF